The clone carrying this TCR beta chain was counted only a few times. This sample was included in a study of blood T cell repertoires in COVID-19. The authors' processing: Quantification of nucleated cells was approximated via reference gene primer amplification. Profiling relied on immunoSEQ multiplex PCR, and the TCRdb table lists in-frame clones only, not all of them. Clonal size and the V and J genes are those of that table, whereas D and trimming came from the DNA. The table has more than 100,000 clones, about four fifths seen once. This CDR3 spans 16 amino acids. Germline lookup yields CDR1 SGHRS and CDR2 YFSETQ. V was pared by 0 bases and J by 10 bases, with 20 bases between.

Sequenced input: peripheral blood. The rearrangement joins TRBV5-1 to TRBJ2-1; TRBD1 is a possible D gene (5 bases). The clonotype was recovered from an elderly woman with acute or convalescent COVID-19. CDR3 sequence: CASSLDLGPLPKEQFF. CDR3 nucleotides: TGCGCCAGCAGCTTGGATCTGGGGCCGCTCCCAAAGGAGCAGTTCTTC.